This T cell receptor beta chain was identified in a study of cytomegalovirus exposure and HLA in healthy donors. On this clone: The antigen is unknown.

This CDR3 is built from 12 residues. Germline-derived CDR1 and CDR2 are SGHDN and FVKESK. The ends lost 6 bases at V and 12 bases at J; junction bases unmatched: 8. Regarding the study as a whole: Across donors, sequencing depth was assumed by presence/absence analyses to be roughly uniform. V- and J-gene trimming in TCR beta was tied to a missense DCLRE1C variant by an analysis performed later.

In the PCR, 60 Vbeta and 13 Jbeta primers were used. Per the study methods: An analysis performed later counted 74 million or so unique TCR beta chains (roughly 11 million of them shared). TCRdb keeps only in-frame clones here, not all; method: immunoSEQ multiplex PCR. The D gene and trimming were derived from the DNA, and the V and J assignments and clone size from that table. There are more than 200,000 clones in the sample; roughly 80% occur only once, and under 0.25% lies in the top ten. The J gene is TRBJ2-7, the V gene TRBV14, with TRBD1 identical over 10 bases. Sample: PBMCs. The TCR comes from a girl aged 2 to 9 in good health and CMV-seronegative. The CDR3 DNA sequence: TGTGCCAGCAGGGACAGGGGGATATATTGGTACTTC. Its protein product is CASRDRGIYWYF.